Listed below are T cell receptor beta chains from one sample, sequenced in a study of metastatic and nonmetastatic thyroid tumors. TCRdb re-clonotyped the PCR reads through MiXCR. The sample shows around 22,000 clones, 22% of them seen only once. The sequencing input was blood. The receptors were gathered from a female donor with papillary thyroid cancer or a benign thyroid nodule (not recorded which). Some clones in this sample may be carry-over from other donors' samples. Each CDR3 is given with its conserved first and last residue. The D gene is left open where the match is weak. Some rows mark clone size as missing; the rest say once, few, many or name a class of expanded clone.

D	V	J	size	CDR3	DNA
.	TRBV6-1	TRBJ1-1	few	CASRPRGERVNTEAFF	TGTGCCAGCAGGCCCCGGGGGGAAAGAGTGAACACTGAAGCCTTCTTT
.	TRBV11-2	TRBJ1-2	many	CASSLGDNYGYTF	TGTGCCAGCAGCTTAGGGGACAACTATGGCTACACCTTC
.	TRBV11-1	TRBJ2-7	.	CASSPVSTGVSYEQQF	TGTGCCAGCAGCCCAGTGTCGACGGGAGTATCCTACGAGCAGCAGTTC
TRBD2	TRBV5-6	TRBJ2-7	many	CASSLPTSGYEQYF	TGTGCCAGCAGCTTGCCGACTAGCGGGTACGAGCAGTACTTC
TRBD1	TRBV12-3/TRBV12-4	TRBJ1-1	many	CASRDRPMNTEAFF	TGTGCCAGCAGGGACAGGCCTATGAACACTGAAGCTTTCTTT
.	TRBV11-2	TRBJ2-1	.	CGSSRERVTYNEQFF	TGTGGCAGCAGCCGGGAGCGGGTGACCTACAATGAGCAGTTCTTC
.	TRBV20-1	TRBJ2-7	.	CSAISGYEQYF	TGCAGTGCTATAAGTGGCTACGAGCAGTACTTC
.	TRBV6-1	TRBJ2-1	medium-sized	CASSEALTVKVYNEQFF	TGTGCCAGCAGTGAAGCCCTGACAGTCAAAGTTTACAATGAGCAGTTCTTC
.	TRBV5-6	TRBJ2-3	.	CASSYIRSTDTQYF	TGTGCCAGCAGCTACATCAGGAGCACAGATACGCAGTATTTT
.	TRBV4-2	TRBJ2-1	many	CASSQEPPGDYNEQFF	TGTGCCAGCAGCCAAGAACCCCCCGGAGATTACAATGAGCAGTTCTTC
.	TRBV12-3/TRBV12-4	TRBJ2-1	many	CASSYSDISFYNEQFF	TGTGCCAGCTCTTACTCGGACATTTCCTTTTACAATGAGCAGTTCTTC